Below, one T cell receptor (beta chain) is given with its context. Its antigen remains unknown. This sample is part of a study of TIL therapy for anti-PD-1-resistant metastatic lung cancer. Study context: Most patients had lung adenocarcinoma. Tumors carried a median about 1.5 non-synonymous mutations per megabase. Overall study results and limits: After infusion, TIL clonotypes partly replaced peripheral T cells and declined over months.

Germline V CDR1 and CDR2: LNHDA, SQIVND (reference sequence). The V gene lost 4 bases and the J gene lost 3 bases, with 10 bases spanning the gap. The CDR3 has 14 residues. Time point: pre-treatment sample, taken before nivolumab and TIL therapy. This was the immunoSEQ v3 assay. Libraries were sequenced to approximately 2 million read pairs (survey) or about 4.5-6 million (deep). Clones were read by immunoSEQ multiplex PCR, and TCRdb kept only the in-frame ones, dropping some. Altogether more than 12,000 clones are present, 86% being singletons, with the ten largest covering roughly 0.9%. This chain joins TRBV19 and TRBJ1-5; the D gene is possibly TRBD1 (5 bases). The specimen was blood, collected at baseline. This receptor was identified in a person between 25 and 80 years old with non-small cell lung cancer. The CDR3 DNA reads as TGTGCCAGTAGTACCCGACAGACCAATCAGCCCCAGCATTTT. This sequence encodes CASSTRQTNQPQHF.